This T cell receptor (beta chain) was found in a study of PD-L1 blockade in urothelial cancer. Study in general: Males with bladder-origin urothelial cancer made up about 85% of the roughly 29 patients. Typically, measured as a median, blood samples had over 120,000 T cells.

The repertoire was sequenced with immunoSEQ multiplex PCR; TCRdb's copy has only in-frame clones and lacks some. The data show roughly 63,000 clones, 80% to 85% seen once. Time point of the sample: pretreatment peripheral blood. Each patient gave between 1 and 8 samples of peripheral blood mononuclear cells, which were collected pretreatment and during treatment. Germline lookup yields CDR1 LNHDA and CDR2 SQIVND (reference sequence). CDR3 length equals 16 residues. V dropped 7 bases and J dropped 5; count of bases not matched to a gene: 13. Sequencing used PBMCs, obtained around atezolizumab (anti-PD-L1) treatment. J is TRBJ2-1 and V is TRBV19; 8 nucleotides agree with TRBD1. This sequence was found in a man aged 65 to 79 with urothelial cancer. CDR3 nucleotide sequence: TGTGCCAGTAATCAGGGGGCTCGGGGTTACCACAATGAGCAGTTCTTC. Amino acid sequence: CASNQGARGYHNEQFF.